The rows below give T cell receptor beta chains drawn from one sample of a study of blood T cell repertoires in COVID-19. The data were produced by immunoSEQ multiplex PCR, yet TCRdb's version contains in-frame clones alone and is incomplete. The table records some 210,000 clones, 75% to 85% of them present only once. The sequencing sample was made of PBMCs or T cells enriched from blood (not recorded which). The receptors were gathered from a man aged 35 to 55 who had recovered from COVID-19. Each CDR3 is given with its conserved first and last residue. The D gene is left open where the match is weak. Size tells how often a clone was seen (once, few, many) or the class of an expanded clone, and some rows leave it out.

TRBJ2-1 | once | TRBD2 | TRBV5-4 | CASSLETSRNEQFF | TGTGCCAGCAGCTTGGAGACTAGCCGCAATGAGCAGTTCTTC
TRBJ1-2 | . | TRBD1 | TRBV7-9 | CASSWGTGYGYTF | TGTGCCAGCAGCTGGGGGACAGGCTATGGCTACACCTTC
TRBJ1-1 | . | . | TRBV6-5 | CASSSQVLSTEAFF | TGTGCCAGCAGTTCGCAGGTTTTAAGCACTGAAGCTTTCTTT
TRBJ1-2 | . | TRBD1 | TRBV24-1 | CATSASGQAPYGGYTF | TGTGCCACCAGTGCCTCGGGACAGGCACCCTACGGTGGCTACACCTTC
TRBJ2-7 | few | . | TRBV3-1/TRBV3-2 | CASSQEPGSREQYF | TGTGCCAGCAGCCAAGAGCCGGGATCCCGGGAGCAGTACTTC
TRBJ2-3 | few | . | TRBV6-5 | CASSSLSAFTDTQYF | TGTGCCAGCAGTTCCCTGAGCGCCTTCACAGATACGCAGTATTTT
TRBJ2-1 | . | TRBD2 | TRBV3-1/TRBV3-2 | CASSQGLASHNEQFF | TGTGCCAGCAGCCAGGGACTAGCGTCTCACAATGAGCAGTTCTTC
TRBJ2-7 | few | . | TRBV7-9 | CASSSQSGVPYF | TGTGCCAGCAGCTCACAAAGCGGAGTCCCGTACTTC
TRBJ2-5 | . | . | TRBV5-1 | CASSNRETQYF | TGCGCCAGCAGCAACAGAGAGACCCAGTACTTC
TRBJ1-2 | . | TRBD1 | TRBV12-5 | CASGLGQGDGYTF | TGTGCTAGTGGTTTGGGACAGGGAGATGGCTACACCTTC
TRBJ2-7 | . | TRBD2 | TRBV2 | CASKGLAYEQYF | TGTGCCAGCAAAGGACTAGCCTACGAGCAGTACTTC
TRBJ2-3 | . | . | TRBV14 | CASSQLGAASTDTQYF | TGTGCCAGCAGCCAATTAGGAGCGGCTAGCACAGATACGCAGTATTTT
TRBJ1-5 | . | . | TRBV19 | CASSITTDHQPQHF | TGTGCCAGTAGTATTACGACAGACCATCAGCCCCAGCATTTT
TRBJ1-1 | . | TRBD1 | TRBV18 | CASSLNRGGTEAFF | TGTGCCAGCTCACTAAACAGGGGTGGGACTGAAGCTTTCTTT
TRBJ1-1 | few | . | TRBV6-6 | CASSYYQGAEAFF | TGTGCCAGCAGTTATTATCAGGGCGCTGAAGCTTTCTTT
TRBJ1-3 | . | . | TRBV28 | CASSLTGISGNTIYF | TGTGCCAGCAGTTTAACAGGCATCTCTGGAAACACCATATATTTT
TRBJ2-1 | . | TRBD1 | TRBV12-5 | CASVGTVSYNEQFF | TGTGCTAGTGTTGGGACAGTCTCCTACAATGAGCAGTTCTTC
TRBJ2-7 | few | . | TRBV27 | CATRQESLLGEQYF | TGTGCCACCAGACAGGAAAGTTTGTTGGGCGAGCAGTACTTC
TRBJ1-4 | . | . | TRBV24-1 | CARTLPREKLFF | TGTGCCCGTACCCTTCCGCGTGAAAAACTGTTTTTT
TRBJ1-2 | . | . | TRBV2 | CASSWAGEGHYGYTF | TGTGCCAGCAGTTGGGCGGGGGAGGGTCACTATGGCTACACCTTC
TRBJ1-3 | . | TRBD1 | TRBV5-1 | CASSRGQGLGNTIYF | TGCGCCAGCAGTAGGGGACAGGGACTTGGAAACACCATATATTTT
TRBJ2-7 | . | . | TRBV11-2 | CASSSRDSEQYF | TGTGCCAGCAGCTCCAGGGATTCCGAGCAGTACTTC
TRBJ1-1 | once | . | TRBV19 | CASSLQGNTEAFF | TGTGCCAGTAGTTTACAGGGGAACACTGAAGCTTTCTTT
TRBJ2-3 | . | TRBD2 | TRBV7-2 | CASSLGLGGTDTQYF | TGTGCCAGCAGCCTGGGACTAGGAGGCACAGATACGCAGTATTTT
TRBJ1-2 | once | . | TRBV2 | CASSGQGNYGYTF | TGTGCCAGCAGCGGGCAGGGCAACTATGGCTACACCTTC
TRBJ1-4 | once | . | TRBV9 | CASSVDGAWEKLFF | TGTGCCAGCAGCGTAGATGGGGCGTGGGAAAAACTGTTTTTT
TRBJ2-1 | once | . | TRBV6-5 | CASIFSSYNEQFF | TGTGCCAGCATTTTTAGCTCCTACAATGAGCAGTTCTTC
TRBJ1-5 | . | . | TRBV3-1/TRBV3-2 | CASSQGQARQPQHF | TGTGCCAGCAGCCAAGGACAGGCGAGGCAGCCCCAGCATTTT
TRBJ1-2 | . | . | TRBV24-1 | CATAPGGVGYGYTF | TGTGCCACAGCCCCCGGGGGAGTCGGCTATGGCTACACCTTC
TRBJ2-3 | . | . | TRBV15 | CATSRAAGADTQYF | TGTGCCACCAGCAGGGCAGCGGGCGCAGATACGCAGTATTTT
TRBJ2-7 | many | . | TRBV2 | CASSEFSGYEQYF | TGTGCCAGCAGTGAGTTTTCGGGCTACGAGCAGTACTTC
TRBJ2-7 | . | TRBD1 | TRBV2 | CASRIQGTVTYEQYF | TGTGCCAGCAGGATACAGGGGACCGTAACCTACGAGCAGTACTTC
TRBJ1-1 | many | TRBD1 | TRBV5-6 | CASSLEGQENTEAFF | TGTGCCAGCAGCTTGGAGGGACAGGAGAACACTGAAGCTTTCTTT
TRBJ2-1 | . | . | TRBV30 | CAWSALGSYNEQFF | TGTGCCTGGAGTGCACTAGGCTCCTACAATGAGCAGTTCTTC
TRBJ1-1 | . | . | TRBV6-5 | CASRKTGMNTEAFF | TGTGCCAGCAGGAAAACAGGGATGAACACTGAAGCTTTCTTT
TRBJ2-1 | . | TRBD2 | TRBV2 | CASRLAGPSGEQFF | TGTGCCAGCCGGCTAGCGGGACCCTCGGGGGAGCAGTTCTTC
TRBJ1-5 | . | TRBD1 | TRBV7-2 | CASSFTGVSNQPQHF | TGTGCCAGCAGCTTTACAGGGGTATCAAATCAGCCCCAGCATTTT
TRBJ1-6 | few | . | TRBV2 | CASREGAIRSPLHF | TGTGCCAGCAGGGAGGGTGCAATTAGGTCACCCCTCCACTTT
TRBJ1-4 | . | . | TRBV19 | CASSNISGGAGEKLFF | TGTGCCAGTAGTAATATCTCTGGGGGGGCTGGTGAAAAACTGTTTTTT
TRBJ1-1 | few | . | TRBV29-1 | CSVGALNTEAFF | TGCAGCGTTGGGGCCTTGAACACTGAAGCTTTCTTT
TRBJ1-6 | . | TRBD1 | TRBV10-1 | CASSVRGHSNSPLHF | TGCGCCAGCAGTGTCAGGGGGCACAGTAATTCACCCCTCCACTTT
TRBJ2-7 | . | TRBD2 | TRBV5-6 | CASSSSGISYEQYF | TGTGCCAGCAGCTCTAGCGGGATATCCTACGAGCAGTACTTC
TRBJ2-5 | . | . | TRBV11-2 | CASSLEAFGTQYF | TGTGCCAGCAGCTTAGAAGCGTTCGGGACCCAGTACTTC
TRBJ1-3 | . | . | TRBV30 | CAWVGPGGLSGNTIYF | TGTGCCTGGGTCGGGCCGGGGGGTTTGTCTGGAAACACCATATATTTT
TRBJ2-2 | few | TRBD2 | TRBV5-1 | CASSFGTTDTGELFF | TGCGCCAGCAGCTTCGGGACTACAGACACCGGGGAGCTGTTTTTT
TRBJ1-2 | . | TRBD1 | TRBV19 | CASRRTGEKGYGYTF | TGTGCCAGTAGGCGGACAGGGGAAAAGGGCTATGGCTACACCTTC
TRBJ2-5 | . | TRBD2 | TRBV29-1 | CSVEEHSGRAAETQYF | TGCAGCGTTGAAGAGCATAGCGGGAGGGCCGCAGAGACCCAGTACTTC
TRBJ2-3 | once | TRBD2 | TRBV27 | CASTELAGGMGDTQYF | TGTGCCAGCACAGAGCTAGCGGGAGGGATGGGAGATACGCAGTATTTT
TRBJ2-3 | . | . | TRBV19 | CASSLRGSDTQYF | TGTGCCAGTAGTCTCCGAGGTTCAGATACGCAGTATTTT
TRBJ1-5 | . | TRBD1 | TRBV5-8 | CASSASNRGQQPQHF | TGTGCCAGCAGCGCATCTAACAGGGGGCAGCAGCCCCAGCATTTT
TRBJ1-2 | . | TRBD1 | TRBV5-1 | CASSLTGQGSNYGYTF | TGCGCCAGCAGCTTGACCGGACAGGGCTCTAACTATGGCTACACCTTC
TRBJ1-6 | . | TRBD1 | TRBV6-4 | CASRSDRGSPLHF | TGTGCCAGCAGATCGGACAGGGGGTCACCCCTCCACTTT
TRBJ2-1 | . | TRBD2 | TRBV2 | CASSLRGAGEGYNEQFF | TGTGCCAGCAGCCTTCGGGGAGCGGGAGAGGGCTACAATGAGCAGTTCTTC
TRBJ1-5 | . | . | TRBV6-6 | CASSPGRGSRNNQPQHF | TGTGCCAGCAGTCCGGGGAGGGGTTCAAGAAACAATCAGCCCCAGCATTTT
TRBJ1-1 | . | . | TRBV10-3 | CAISGGRGVNTEAFF | TGTGCCATCAGTGGAGGGAGAGGCGTAAACACTGAAGCTTTCTTT
TRBJ1-1 | . | . | TRBV7-2 | CASSPHRTEAFF | TGTGCCAGCAGCCCTCATAGAACTGAAGCTTTCTTT
TRBJ1-2 | . | . | TRBV28 | CASSPLPHSNLYGYTF | TGTGCCAGCAGTCCCCTCCCCCACAGCAACCTCTATGGCTACACCTTC